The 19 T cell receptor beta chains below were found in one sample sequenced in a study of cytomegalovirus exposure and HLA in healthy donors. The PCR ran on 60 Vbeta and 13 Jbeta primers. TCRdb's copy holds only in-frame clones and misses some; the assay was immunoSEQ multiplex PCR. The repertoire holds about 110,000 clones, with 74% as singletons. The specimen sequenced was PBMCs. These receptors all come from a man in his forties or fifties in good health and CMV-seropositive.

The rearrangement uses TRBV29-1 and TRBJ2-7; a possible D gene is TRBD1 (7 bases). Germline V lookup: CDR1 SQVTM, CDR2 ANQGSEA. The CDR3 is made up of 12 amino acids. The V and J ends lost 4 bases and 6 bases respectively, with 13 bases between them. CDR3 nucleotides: TGCAGCGTTGCGTTCCAGGGGGGCGAGCAGTACTTC. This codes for CSVAFQGGEQYF.

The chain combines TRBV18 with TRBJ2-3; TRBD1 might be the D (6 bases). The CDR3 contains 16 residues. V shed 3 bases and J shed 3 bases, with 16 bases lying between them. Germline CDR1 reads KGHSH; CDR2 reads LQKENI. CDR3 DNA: TGTGCCAGCTCACCCCGGACAGCCCAAGGGACAGATACGCAGTATTTT. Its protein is CASSPRTAQGTDTQYF.

For the CDR3, the DNA is TGTGCCAGCAGTTCCGGGACTAGTTCACAAGAGACCCAGTACTTC. This gives the protein CASSSGTSSQETQYF. The chain links TRBV6-1 to TRBJ2-5; the match to TRBD2 covers 8 bases. V lost 5 bases to trimming and J lost 2 bases; unmatched junction nucleotides: 7. The CDR3 sequence is 15 residues long. Germline values: CDR1 MNHNS, CDR2 SASEGT.

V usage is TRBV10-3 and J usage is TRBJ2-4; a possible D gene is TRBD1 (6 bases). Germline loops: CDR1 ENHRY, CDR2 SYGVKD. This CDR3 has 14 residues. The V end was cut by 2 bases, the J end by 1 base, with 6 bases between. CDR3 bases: TGTGCCATCAGTGAGGACAGGGCCAAAAACATTCAGTACTTC. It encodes CAISEDRAKNIQYF.

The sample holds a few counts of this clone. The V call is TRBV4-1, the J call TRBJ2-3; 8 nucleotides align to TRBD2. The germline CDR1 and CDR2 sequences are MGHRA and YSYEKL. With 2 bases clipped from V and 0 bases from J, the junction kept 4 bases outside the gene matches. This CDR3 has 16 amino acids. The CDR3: CASSQRAGASTDTQYF. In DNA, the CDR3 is TGCGCCAGCAGCCAACGAGCGGGAGCTAGCACAGATACGCAGTATTTT.

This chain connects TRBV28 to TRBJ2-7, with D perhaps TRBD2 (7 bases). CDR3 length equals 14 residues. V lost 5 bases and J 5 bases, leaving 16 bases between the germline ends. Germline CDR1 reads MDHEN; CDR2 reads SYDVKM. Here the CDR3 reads CASSRLGGAHEQYF. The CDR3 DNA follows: TGTGCCAGCAGTCGCCTTGGGGGGGCCCACGAGCAGTACTTC.

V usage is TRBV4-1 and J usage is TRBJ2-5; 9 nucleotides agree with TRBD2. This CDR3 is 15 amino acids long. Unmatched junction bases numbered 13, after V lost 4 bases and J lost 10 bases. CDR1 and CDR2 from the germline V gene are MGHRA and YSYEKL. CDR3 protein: CASSRGGAAGIGQYF. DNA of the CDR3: TGCGCCAGCAGCCGCGGGGGGGCCGCCGGGATCGGCCAGTACTTC.

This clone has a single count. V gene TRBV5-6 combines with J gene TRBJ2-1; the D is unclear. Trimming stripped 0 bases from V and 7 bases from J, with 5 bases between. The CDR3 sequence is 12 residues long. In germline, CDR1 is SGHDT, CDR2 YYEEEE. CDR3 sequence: CASSLVLNEQFF. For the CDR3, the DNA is TGTGCCAGCAGCTTGGTCCTGAATGAGCAGTTCTTC.

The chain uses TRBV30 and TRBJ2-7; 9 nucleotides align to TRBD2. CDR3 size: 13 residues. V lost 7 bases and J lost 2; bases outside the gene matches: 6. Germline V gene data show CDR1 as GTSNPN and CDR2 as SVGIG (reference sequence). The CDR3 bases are TGTGCCTCCCGGCTAGCGGGAACCTACGAGCAGTACTTC. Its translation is CASRLAGTYEQYF.

The CDR3 sequence is CASSLVERAEQYF. In DNA form, the CDR3 reads TGTGCCAGCAGCTTGGTCGAGAGGGCCGAGCAGTACTTC. The J gene is TRBJ2-7, the V gene TRBV5-5; tentatively, D is TRBD2 (5 bases). V lost 0 bases to trimming and J lost 6 bases, with 10 bases between them. The CDR3 consists of 13 residues. Germline CDR1 SGHKS, CDR2 YYEKEE (reference sequence).

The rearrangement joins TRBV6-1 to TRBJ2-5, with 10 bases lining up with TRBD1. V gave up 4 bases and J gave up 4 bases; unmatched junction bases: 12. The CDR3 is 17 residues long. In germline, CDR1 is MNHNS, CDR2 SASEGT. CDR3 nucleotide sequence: TGTGCCAGCAGTGGACCCCGGGACAGGGGAATAGGAGAGACCCAGTACTTC. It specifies CASSGPRDRGIGETQYF.

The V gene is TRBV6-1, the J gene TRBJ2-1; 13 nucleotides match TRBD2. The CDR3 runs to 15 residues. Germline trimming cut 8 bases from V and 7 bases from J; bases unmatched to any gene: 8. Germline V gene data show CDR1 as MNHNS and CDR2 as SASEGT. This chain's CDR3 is CASLGLAGVENEQFF. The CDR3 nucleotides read TGTGCCAGCTTAGGACTAGCGGGAGTCGAGAATGAGCAGTTCTTC.

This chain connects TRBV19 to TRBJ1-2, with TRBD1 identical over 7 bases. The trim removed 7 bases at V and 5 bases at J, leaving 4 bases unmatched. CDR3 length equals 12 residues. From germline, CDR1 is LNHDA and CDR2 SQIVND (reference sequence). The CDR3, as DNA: TGTGCCAGTACCCCGGGACAGTATGGCTACACCTTC. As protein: CASTPGQYGYTF.

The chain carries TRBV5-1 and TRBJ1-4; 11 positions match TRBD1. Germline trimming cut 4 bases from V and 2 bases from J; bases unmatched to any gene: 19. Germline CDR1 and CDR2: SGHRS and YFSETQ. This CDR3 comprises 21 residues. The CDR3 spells CASSPPDFRTGGFSTNEKLFF. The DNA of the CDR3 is TGCGCCAGCAGCCCACCAGATTTTCGGACAGGGGGCTTCTCCACTAATGAAAAACTGTTTTTT.

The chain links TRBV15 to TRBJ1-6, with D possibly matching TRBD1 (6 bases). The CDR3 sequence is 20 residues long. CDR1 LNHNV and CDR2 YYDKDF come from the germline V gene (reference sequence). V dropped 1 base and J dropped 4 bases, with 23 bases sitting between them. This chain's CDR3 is CATSRGWGRGIKTYNSPLHF. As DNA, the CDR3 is TGTGCCACCAGCAGAGGGTGGGGGCGAGGAATTAAAACTTATAATTCACCCCTCCACTTT.

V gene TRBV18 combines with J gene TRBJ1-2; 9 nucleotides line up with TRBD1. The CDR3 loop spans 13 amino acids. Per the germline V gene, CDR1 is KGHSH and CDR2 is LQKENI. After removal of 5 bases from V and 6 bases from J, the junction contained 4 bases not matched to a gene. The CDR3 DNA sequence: TGTGCCAGCTCAGGACAGGGGAAGGATGGCTACACCTTC. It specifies CASSGQGKDGYTF.

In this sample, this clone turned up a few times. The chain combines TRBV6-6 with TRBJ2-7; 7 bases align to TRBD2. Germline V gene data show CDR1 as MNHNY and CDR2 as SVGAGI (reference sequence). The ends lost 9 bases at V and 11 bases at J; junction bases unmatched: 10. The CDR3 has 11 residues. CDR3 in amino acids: CASSSGTMEYF. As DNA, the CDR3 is TGTGCCAGTTCGTCCGGGACTATGGAGTACTTC.

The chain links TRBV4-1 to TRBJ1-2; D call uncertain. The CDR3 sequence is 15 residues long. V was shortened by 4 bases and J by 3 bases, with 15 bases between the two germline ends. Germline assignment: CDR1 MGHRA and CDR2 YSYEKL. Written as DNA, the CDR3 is TGCGCCAGCAGCCCTGGAGAAGGCCCTCACTATGGCTACACCTTC. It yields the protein CASSPGEGPHYGYTF.

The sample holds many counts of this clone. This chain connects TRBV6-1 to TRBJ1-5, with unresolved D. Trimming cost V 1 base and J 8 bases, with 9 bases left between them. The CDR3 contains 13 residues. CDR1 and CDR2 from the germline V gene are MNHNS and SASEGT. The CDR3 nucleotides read TGTGCCAGCAGTGAAGAGAGGAGGGAGCCCCAGCATTTT. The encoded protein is CASSEERREPQHF.